The T cell receptor beta chain described here comes from a study of PD-L1 blockade in urothelial cancer (dated by TCRdb to the late 2010s). Broadly, across the study: Therapy was started at some point between 2014 and 2016 for all patients, and atezolizumab 1,200 mg was administered intravenously every 3 weeks. About 90% of the roughly 30 patients were identified as males with urothelial cancer of bladder origin, and a prior smoking history was reported by 18 of 29 patients. Patients had an ECOG performance status of 0 or 1 and had received between 0 and 3 prior chemotherapy regimens. Blood samples were analyzed at two time points: 3 weeks after treatment start (second dose) and 6 weeks after treatment start. Blood samples yielded a median of 141,255 T cells and tens of thousands of unique TCRs, with median clonality roughly 0.085. The study was an exploratory multi-omic analysis of somatic, immune and clinical correlates of response to PD-L1 blockade with atezolizumab in urothelial cancer. TCR sequencing covered pretreatment tumor samples and matched, serially collected peripheral blood taken before and after atezolizumab treatment. Durable clinical benefit meant progression-free survival longer than 6 months, and TCR features were also tested against progression-free and overall survival. In the same patients who had TCR sequencing, pretreatment tumors also underwent whole exome sequencing and RNA sequencing. Roughly nine patients achieved durable clinical benefit and fewer than 25 did not. Pretreatment blood TCR-seq was available for about 28 patients, at least one posttreatment blood collection was obtained for around 24 patients, and tumor TCR-seq was available for around 24 patients.

Study-level results and caveats: Among patients with durable benefit, tumor-associated TCR clones showed greater expansion in peripheral blood 3 weeks after treatment started (n of about 21, p = 0.022). Because the sample size was small (n of about 30) and many exploratory analyses were performed, the results are intended to be hypothesis-generating. A pretreatment peripheral blood TCR clonality below the median was linked to improved progression-free and overall survival.

Each PCR received spiked-in synthetic TCR analog templates so that absolute template abundance could be estimated from read counts. TCRbeta CDR3 regions were amplified from genomic DNA with bias-controlled V and J gene primers using the immunoSEQ assay. Rearranged TCRbeta segments were sequenced at approximately 20X coverage. In the paper's pipeline: Sequencing errors were corrected by clustering, and CDR3s were annotated against IMGT so that V, D and J genes could be assigned. Downstream analyses used only productive TCRbeta rearrangements and left out out-of-frame or stop-codon sequences. To compute clonality, Shannon entropy was normalized by the log of the number of unique productive sequences and then subtracted from one. Clones differing between time points or between blood and tumor were identified by Fisher's exact test with Benjamini-Hochberg correction at adjusted p below 0.01. The immuneACCESS repertoire file appears here via TCRdb, limited to in-frame rearrangements. These files lack a portion of the clones; in checked studies, under half of the deficit traces to unresolved V genes, and the cause of the others is not known. Clonal size and the V and J genes are those of that table, whereas D and trimming came from the DNA. Recorded for this sample are about 130,000 clones; approximately 84% of them occurred a single time. The leading ten clones occupy roughly 3.5% of the sample.

Reading the label with the study, this specimen's time point is: pretreatment peripheral blood. The cohort included 29 patients with locally advanced or metastatic urothelial carcinoma who were treated at Memorial Sloan Kettering on a trial protocol. Peripheral blood mononuclear cells were collected pretreatment and during treatment, with between 1 and 8 total time points obtained per patient. The Qiagen DNeasy Blood extraction kit was used to purify genomic DNA from total PBMCs and from tumor samples. PBMCs were collected pretreatment and during treatment, and were isolated and stored as previously described. As for this clone: Its antigen is not yet known. Base qualities are not provided; no much larger clone lies one nucleotide away.

The germline V gene (reference sequence) yields GTSNPN for CDR1 and SVGIG for CDR2. Clipping removes 8 bases from V and 3 bases from J, with 9 as the unmatched junction base count. There are 13 amino acids in the CDR3, from cysteine to phenylalanine inclusive. Of the read, only the CDR3 DNA is kept; its 39 bases are in frame from base 1. Recombination joined TRBV30 with TRBJ2-7; 8 nucleotides in the junction match TRBD2. The source is a man aged 45 to 65 with urothelial cancer. This specimen consisted of PBMCs, obtained around atezolizumab (anti-PD-L1) treatment. The DNA sequence is TGTGCCGGCGGGGCCAGCGGGAGCTACGAGCAGTACTTC. The translation is CAGGASGSYEQYF.